Shown below are 31 T cell receptor beta chains from a single sample sequenced in a study of T cell repertoires in aging, cancer and after chemotherapy. The template was genomic DNA from peripheral blood, not RNA. TRB rearrangements spanning V, D and J were amplified using mixed TRB-A/B primers. TCRdb re-derived calls from the multiplex PCR reads in MiXCR, one entry per CDR3 protein. The data contain 2,000 or so distinct CDR3 sequences, approximately 30% of them singletons. Sequenced input: blood. The source is a human donor with a solid tumor.

This chain uses TRBV19 with TRBJ2-7; 9 bases are a match to TRBD1. The CDR3 loop spans 15 amino acids. The germline V gene encodes CDR1 LNHDA and CDR2 SQIVND (reference sequence). The J segment lost 2 bases and the V segment lost 3 bases, leaving 5 bases of the junction unmatched. In DNA, the CDR3 is TGTGCCAGTAGTATGGGGACAGGGCACACCTACGAGCAGTACTTC. Its translation: CASSMGTGHTYEQYF.

The J gene is TRBJ1-1, the V gene TRBV6-1; TRBD1 might be the D (6 bases). This CDR3 is 15 amino acids long. CDR1 is MNHNS and CDR2 is SASEGT in the germline V gene. Trimming pared 5 bases from V and 4 bases from J, leaving 17 bases between. CDR3 sequence: CASSFQGGGGTEAFF. The CDR3 DNA follows: TGTGCCAGCAGTTTCCAAGGGGGAGGGGGCACTGAAGCTTTCTTT.

The rearrangement links TRBV6-1 to TRBJ2-5, with TRBD2 matching over 11 bases. Trimming at V came to 6 bases and at J to 2 bases, leaving 8 bases not matched to a gene. CDR1 is MNHNS and CDR2 is SASEGT in the germline V gene. The length of the CDR3 is 16 residues. CDR3 DNA sequence: TGTGCCAGCAGAACTAGCGGGGGTCGGGGGCAAGAGACCCAGTACTTC. It is translated as CASRTSGGRGQETQYF.

The rearrangement links TRBV19 to TRBJ2-1, with a weak D call TRBD1 (5 bases). The CDR3 has 14 amino acids. V lost 3 bases and J 0 bases, leaving 6 bases between the germline ends. The germline gives CDR1 LNHDA, CDR2 SQIVND (reference sequence). The CDR3 DNA follows: TGTGCCAGTAGTATGACAGCCTCCTACAATGAGCAGTTCTTC. Translated, it gives CASSMTASYNEQFF.

The chain is built from TRBV6-5 and TRBJ2-7; no clear D gene. Germline V lookup: CDR1 MNHEY, CDR2 SVGAGI. Trimming stripped 2 bases from V and 2 bases from J, with 10 bases between. The CDR3 runs to 14 residues. CDR3 nucleotides: TGTGCCAGCAGTTACGGCCAGCAGGCCTACGAGCAGTACTTC. Protein: CASSYGQQAYEQYF.

This sequence joins TRBV7-2 and TRBJ2-4; either TRBD1 or TRBD2 may supply D (5 bases each). This CDR3 region has 19 residues. Looked up from germline, CDR1 is SGHTA and CDR2 is FQGNSA. Trimming took off 0 bases at V and 3 bases at J, with 21 bases between the two ends. The CDR3 region is CASSLASPGTAPRKNIQYF. CDR3 DNA: TGTGCCAGCAGCTTAGCAAGTCCGGGGACGGCTCCTCGCAAAAACATTCAGTACTTC.

The V and J genes are TRBV14 and TRBJ2-7, with D perhaps matching TRBD2 (6 bases). The germline CDR1 and CDR2 sequences are SGHDN and FVKESK. Trimming shortened V by 3 bases and J by 4 bases, and 16 bases separated the two germline ends. CDR3 length equals 15 residues. The CDR3 DNA sequence: TGTGCCAGCAGCCACTCGAGGGACTTGAATTACGAGCAGTACTTC. Protein product: CASSHSRDLNYEQYF.

This clonotype was detected a few times. The chain couples TRBV19 to TRBJ2-2; D gene ambiguous. Trimming left V 1 base short and J 1 base short, with 7 bases between. Germline lookup yields CDR1 LNHDA and CDR2 SQIVND (reference sequence). The CDR3 has 15 residues. This CDR3 reads CASSIGTVNTGELFF. The CDR3 DNA sequence: TGTGCCAGTAGTATAGGAACTGTGAACACCGGGGAGCTGTTTTTT.

The chain carries TRBV7-3 and TRBJ2-2; 9 nucleotides agree with TRBD2. The CDR3 covers 15 residues. The J segment lost 7 bases and the V segment lost 2 bases, leaving 5 bases of the junction unmatched. Germline lookup yields CDR1 SGHTA and CDR2 FQGTGA. The CDR3 loop reads CASSLFSGSNGELFF. The CDR3 DNA sequence: TGTGCCAGCAGCTTATTTAGCGGGAGCAACGGGGAGCTGTTTTTT.

The genes are TRBV7-2 and TRBJ1-1; possibly TRBD1 for D (5 bases). With 2 bases removed from V and 5 bases from J, the gap between germline ends came to 12 bases. Per germline, CDR1 SGHTA and CDR2 FQGNSA. This CDR3 has 14 amino acids. CDR3 region: CASSLSQGETEAFF. Written as DNA, the CDR3 is TGTGCCAGCAGCTTAAGCCAGGGAGAAACTGAAGCTTTCTTT.

This sequence joins TRBV7-2 and TRBJ2-5, with 8 nucleotides matching TRBD2. CDR1 and CDR2 (germline): SGHTA, FQGNSA. The CDR3 consists of 14 residues. Losses at the gene ends were 4 bases for V and 4 bases for J; bases not matched to a gene: 5. The CDR3 DNA sequence: TGTGCCAGCAGCTCGAGGACTAGCCGAGAGACCCAGTACTTC. Translation: CASSSRTSRETQYF.

J is TRBJ2-7 and V is TRBV6-2 or TRBV6-3, with D perhaps TRBD1 (6 bases). V lost 2 bases to trimming and J lost 2 bases, with 16 bases between them. In germline, CDR1 is MNHEY, CDR2 SVGEGT. CDR3 size: 16 residues. The CDR3 is CASSYRQGNVAYEQYF. In DNA form, the CDR3 reads TGTGCCAGCAGTTACCGTCAGGGGAACGTTGCCTACGAGCAGTACTTC.

The chain employs TRBV6-6 and TRBJ1-1; D possibly corresponds to TRBD1 (6 bases). This CDR3 spans 13 amino acids. V was shortened by 0 bases and J by 12 bases, with 14 bases between the two germline ends. The germline V gene has CDR1 MNHNY and CDR2 SVGAGI (reference sequence). CDR3 DNA: TGTGCCAGCAGTTACTCGGGGGCGTCAAGGACTTTCTTT. This translates into CASSYSGASRTFF.

The chain joins TRBV19 to TRBJ1-1, with D maybe TRBD1 (5 bases). Germline CDR1 and CDR2: LNHDA and SQIVND (reference sequence). The ends were cut back, 2 bases at V and 0 bases at J, with 7 bases in the middle. This CDR3 comprises 14 residues. The CDR3 reads CASSIQGLNTEAFF. DNA for the CDR3: TGTGCCAGTAGTATACAGGGCCTGAACACTGAAGCTTTCTTT.

This clonotype is labeled large. The chain has TRBV30 and TRBJ2-2; D tentatively reads TRBD1 or TRBD2 (6 bases each). In germline, CDR1 is GTSNPN, CDR2 SVGIG (reference sequence). This CDR3 is built from 16 residues. V was pared by 5 bases and J by 5 bases, with 21 bases between. The chain's CDR3 is CAWAGGRGRGTGELFF. The CDR3 DNA follows: TGTGCCTGGGCCGGGGGACGGGGGCGTGGAACCGGGGAGCTGTTTTTT.

This clonotype was found a few times. The DNA for the CDR3 is TGTGCCACCTCCATAGCGGGAGGCCCTTACAATGAGCAGTTCTTC. Amino acid sequence: CATSIAGGPYNEQFF. The V call is TRBV24-1, the J call TRBJ2-1, with 10 bases that match TRBD2. Germline values: CDR1 KGHDR, CDR2 SFDVKD. There are 15 residues in the CDR3. After removal of 9 bases from V and 4 bases from J, the junction contained 8 bases not matched to a gene.

This clonotype was found a few times. The rearrangement uses TRBV15 and TRBJ1-1; TRBD1 matches 9 bases. After removal of 1 base from V and 4 bases from J, the junction contained 4 bases not matched to a gene. The germline V gene encodes CDR1 LNHNV and CDR2 YYDKDF (reference sequence). CDR3 size: 15 residues. DNA of the CDR3: TGTGCCACCAGCAGAGGGGGACAGGGAGTCACTGAAGCTTTCTTT. Amino acid sequence: CATSRGGQGVTEAFF. Looking up the rest from reference TRBV15 and TRBJ1-1 gives the full variable domain: DAMVIQNPRYQVTQFGKPVTLSCSQTLNHNVMYWYQQKSSQAPKLLFHYYDKDFNNEADTPDNFQSRRPNTSFCFLDIRSPGLGDTAMYLCATSRGGQGVTEAFFGQGTRLTVV.

This clonotype was detected only a few times. The gene calls are TRBV24-1 and TRBJ2-1; TRBD1 is a possible D gene (5 bases). The CDR3 is 12 residues long. The germline gives CDR1 KGHDR, CDR2 SFDVKD. V lost 3 bases and J lost 12, with 11 bases in between. The CDR3 region is CATSDGARGQFF. The CDR3 nucleotides are TGTGCCACCAGTGATGGGGCGCGCGGGCAGTTCTTC.

There are a few counts of this clonotype. The CDR3 DNA follows: TGCAGTGCTAGAGGCGGACAGGGTGCGAATCAGCCCCAGCATTTT. Translating gives CSARGGQGANQPQHF. The V call is TRBV20-1, the J call TRBJ1-5, with 8 nucleotides matching TRBD1. V lost 1 base to trimming and J lost 4 bases; unmatched junction nucleotides: 6. Per germline, CDR1 DFQATT and CDR2 SNEGSKA (reference sequence). This CDR3 has 15 residues.

In its sample, this clonotype was seen a few times. This chain connects TRBV20-1 to TRBJ2-7; tentatively, D is TRBD1 or TRBD2 (6 bases each). Germline CDR1 is DFQATT and CDR2 is SNEGSKA (reference sequence). Trimming stripped 3 bases from V and 4 bases from J, with 13 bases between. This CDR3 spans 13 amino acids. The CDR3 nucleotides read TGCAGTGCTAGGTGGGGGGCGCAATACGAGCAGTACTTC. The encoded protein is CSARWGAQYEQYF.

The J gene is TRBJ1-1, the V gene TRBV7-6; 9 bases agree with TRBD1. Germline V gives CDR1 SGHVS, CDR2 FNYEAQ. Trimming cost V 2 bases and J 1 base; bases outside gene matches: 5. The CDR3 contains 16 residues. Written as DNA, the CDR3 is TGTGCCAGCAGCTTAAATCCGGGACAGGGGAACACTGAAGCTTTCTTT. Encoded protein: CASSLNPGQGNTEAFF.

This clonotype has only a few counts. The chain is built from TRBV27 and TRBJ1-2, with TRBD1 identical over 9 bases. The CDR3 runs to 13 residues. Per germline, CDR1 MNHEY and CDR2 SMNVEV (reference sequence). Unmatched junction bases numbered 6, after V lost 6 bases and J lost 7 bases. DNA for the CDR3: TGTGCCAGCAGCCGGGGACAGGGCTCTGGCTACACCTTC. Its translation is CASSRGQGSGYTF.

V gene TRBV7-3 combines with J gene TRBJ2-7; 9 nucleotides align to TRBD1. CDR1 and CDR2 from the germline V gene are SGHTA and FQGTGA. Germline trimming cut 2 bases from V and 6 bases from J; bases unmatched to any gene: 5. The CDR3 consists of 14 residues. Written as DNA, the CDR3 is TGTGCCAGCAGCTTAGAGGACAGGGGTTGCGAGCAGTACTTC. Its translation: CASSLEDRGCEQYF.

This clonotype was observed a few times. V and J are TRBV20-1 and TRBJ1-5, with 7 positions matching TRBD1. V lost 2 bases to trimming and J lost 3 bases; unmatched junction nucleotides: 7. The CDR3 loop spans 15 amino acids. Per the germline V gene, CDR1 is DFQATT and CDR2 is SNEGSKA (reference sequence). This CDR3 reads CSARPSTGANQPQHF. DNA for the CDR3: TGCAGTGCTAGACCCAGTACAGGGGCCAATCAGCCCCAGCATTTT.

This clonotype showed up just a few times. The V and J genes are TRBV9 and TRBJ2-1; 8 bases line up with TRBD2. The CDR3 runs to 15 residues. With V trimmed by 3 bases and J by 4 bases, 6 bases remained unmatched. Germline CDR1 reads SGDLS; CDR2 reads YYNGEE. CDR3: CASSAALAAYNEQFF. CDR3 DNA sequence: TGTGCCAGCAGCGCAGCACTAGCGGCATACAATGAGCAGTTCTTC.

The chain links TRBV30 to TRBJ1-2; no reliable D call. V was clipped by 2 bases and J by 0 bases, with 10 bases between them. The CDR3 covers 14 residues. Germline assignment: CDR1 GTSNPN and CDR2 SVGIG (reference sequence). The CDR3 coding sequence is TGTGCCTGGAGTTTGAGTAGGACTAACTATGGCTACACCTTC. Protein product: CAWSLSRTNYGYTF.

This chain joins TRBV19 and TRBJ1-1; TRBD1 might be the D (6 bases). V lost 6 bases and J lost 1, with 12 bases in between. This CDR3 has 14 residues. Germline lookup yields CDR1 LNHDA and CDR2 SQIVND (reference sequence). This CDR3 reads CASRRGGGNTEAFF. In DNA form, the CDR3 reads TGTGCCAGTAGGAGGGGGGGGGGGAACACTGAAGCTTTCTTT. Using reference TRBV19 and TRBJ1-1 for the parts outside the CDR3, the full variable domain is DGGITQSPKYLFRKEGQNVTLSCEQNLNHDAMYWYRQDPGQGLRLIYYSQIVNDFQKGDIAEGYSVSREKKESFPLTVTSAQKNPTAFYLCASRRGGGNTEAFFGQGTRLTVV.

This clonotype was seen a few times. This chain links TRBV6-2 or TRBV6-3 with TRBJ2-3; TRBD2 agrees at 9 bases. Trimming cost V 6 bases and J 5 bases; bases outside gene matches: 9. The germline gives CDR1 MNHEY, CDR2 SVGEGT. The CDR3 has 15 residues. CDR3 in amino acids: CASSRLGGGVDTQYF. CDR3 in DNA: TGTGCCAGCAGCCGCTTGGGCGGGGGGGTAGATACGCAGTATTTT.

The gene calls are TRBV24-1 and TRBJ2-3; D call uncertain. Germline lookup yields CDR1 KGHDR and CDR2 SFDVKD. This CDR3 is built from 13 residues. Trimming left V 5 bases short and J 4 bases short, with 9 bases between. CDR3 amino acids: CATSGGASDTQYF. CDR3 bases: TGTGCCACCAGTGGAGGAGCTTCAGATACGCAGTATTTT.

By share of the sample, this clonotype is large. The J gene is TRBJ2-7, the V gene TRBV30; no clear D. Germline V CDR1 and CDR2: GTSNPN, SVGIG (reference sequence). Trimming shortened V by 2 bases and J by 3 bases, and 5 bases separated the two germline ends. The CDR3 length is 11 residues. Written as DNA, the CDR3 is TGTGCCTGGAGTACCAACTACGAGCAGTACTTC. This gives the protein CAWSTNYEQYF.

The chain carries TRBV6-2 or TRBV6-3 and TRBJ2-5; D is unresolved. Trimming took 2 bases from V and 4 from J, leaving 5 bases between them. Germline V gene sequence: CDR1 MNHEY, CDR2 SVGEGT. CDR3 length: 12 residues. CDR3 protein: CASSYSRETQYF. The CDR3 bases are TGTGCCAGCAGTTACAGCAGAGAGACCCAGTACTTC.